A single sample is the source of the 14 T cell receptor beta chains below, sequenced in a study of T cell repertoires in cytomegalovirus infection. TCRdb re-called the reads with MiXCR, one entry per CDR3 protein. There are fewer than 25,000 distinct CDR3 sequences in the sample; 20% to 25% occur only once, and roughly nine tenths lies in the top ten. The antigens of these receptors remain unknown. This specimen consisted of CD8+ T cells from cultured PBMCs, obtained from culture after CMV antigen stimulation. The source is a human donor in good health (CMV status not recorded). Some clones in this sample may be carry-over from other donors' samples.

This chain uses TRBV20-1 with TRBJ1-1; the D is unclear. Trimming left V 6 bases short and J 0 bases short, with 11 bases between. Per germline, CDR1 DFQATT and CDR2 SNEGSKA (reference sequence). This CDR3 has 13 amino acids. CDR3 nucleotides: TGCAGTGCAATGCGGGTCGTGAACACTGAAGCTTTCTTT. It yields the protein CSAMRVVNTEAFF.

A word on this clonotype: An end of the junction does not agree with germline; a read error may underlie this. This sequence joins TRBV7-2 and TRBJ2-1; a possible D gene is TRBD1 (6 bases). The closer fit of TRBJ2-7 to the DNA end suggests the J call may be wrong. The CDR3 spans 15 residues. The germline V gene encodes CDR1 SGHTA and CDR2 FQGNSA. For the CDR3, the DNA is TGTGCCAACAGCCCACCACAGGGTTCCTACAATGAGCAGTACTTC. Translated: CANSPPQGSYNEQYF.

V is TRBV12-3 or TRBV12-4 and J is TRBJ2-7, with 11 bases aligning to TRBD2. Unmatched junction bases numbered 7, after V lost 3 bases and J lost 6 bases. The CDR3 is made up of 15 amino acids. The CDR3 coding sequence is TGTGCCAGCAGTTTGGCCGTAGCGGGGGGGCCCGAGCAGTACTTC. This encodes CASSLAVAGGPEQYF.

This chain connects TRBV7-6 to TRBJ1-6; possibly TRBD1 for D (6 bases). This CDR3 has 17 amino acids. The germline gives CDR1 SGHVS, CDR2 FNYEAQ. V was shortened by 4 bases and J by 9 bases, with 22 bases between the two germline ends. CDR3 amino acids: CASSSHDLRGAASPLHF. CDR3 DNA sequence: TGTGCCAGCAGCTCTCACGACCTCCGGGGGGCTGCTTCACCCCTCCACTTT.

The chain recombines TRBV12-3 or TRBV12-4 with TRBJ1-1; D gene ambiguous. Trimming shortened V by 2 bases and J by 7 bases, and 8 bases separated the two germline ends. The length of the CDR3 is 12 residues. The CDR3 sequence: CASSLLGVEAFF. The CDR3 DNA is TGTGCCAGCAGTTTACTAGGTGTTGAAGCTTTCTTT.

This clonotype was counted between two and nine times. The chain carries TRBV7-8 and TRBJ1-6, with unresolved D. The germline CDR1 and CDR2 sequences are SGHVS and FQNEAQ. This CDR3 contains 13 residues. The V and J ends lost 1 base and 9 bases respectively, with 7 bases between them. The CDR3 bases are TGTGCCAGCAGCTTAGTTTTAAGTTCACCCCTCCACTTT. Translated, it gives CASSLVLSSPLHF.

This clonotype has ten or more counts. This chain links TRBV7-2 with TRBJ1-5; weak D call: TRBD1 (6 bases). There are 15 residues in the CDR3. From germline, CDR1 is SGHTA and CDR2 FQGNSA. V was trimmed by 2 bases and J by 6 bases, leaving 14 bases between them. The DNA for the CDR3 is TGTGCCAGCAGCTTATGGGGGCGCCTGGCTCAGCCCCAGCATTTT. Protein: CASSLWGRLAQPQHF.

The table lists this clonotype with a few counts. The CDR3 DNA follows: TGTGCCAGCAGCTTAGGCGGTAGCGGGGGTTACGAGCAGTACTTC. It encodes CASSLGGSGGYEQYF. This chain links TRBV11-2 with TRBJ2-7, with TRBD2 identical over 9 bases. Germline CDR1 reads SGHAT; CDR2 reads FQNNGV. The CDR3 is 15 amino acids. V dropped 1 base and J dropped 4; count of bases not matched to a gene: 5.

This clonotype was seen more than once but under ten times. V and J are TRBV27 and TRBJ2-7, with no clear D. The CDR3 is 13 residues long. V gave up 5 bases and J gave up 5 bases, with 13 bases separating them. Germline CDR1 is MNHEY and CDR2 is SMNVEV (reference sequence). CDR3 bases: TGTGCCAGCAGTCCCCAGGTGGTCGACGAGCAGTACTTC. The encoded protein is CASSPQVVDEQYF.

This clonotype was seen a few times. V usage is TRBV6-2 or TRBV6-3 and J usage is TRBJ1-5, with D perhaps matching TRBD1 (6 bases). Germline CDR1 MNHEY, CDR2 SVGEGT. V was cut by 6 bases and J by 0 bases, with 9 bases left in between. The CDR3 is made up of 14 amino acids. The CDR3 sequence: CASRQGLSNQPQHF. CDR3 coding DNA: TGTGCCAGCAGACAGGGACTTAGCAATCAGCCCCAGCATTTT.

This clonotype has just a few counts. The V call is TRBV11-1, the J call TRBJ1-1, with TRBD1 matching over 7 bases. This CDR3 comprises 15 residues. V trimming: 3 bases; J trimming: 1 base; junction bases outside the gene matches: 5. CDR1 SGHAT and CDR2 FQDESV come from the germline V gene (reference sequence). The CDR3 protein is CASSLDRFPNTEAFF. CDR3 nucleotides: TGTGCCAGCAGCTTGGACAGGTTTCCGAACACTGAAGCTTTCTTT.

This clonotype has at least ten counts. The chain employs TRBV7-9 and TRBJ2-5, with 11 bases fitting TRBD1. J gave up 0 bases and V 5 bases, and 8 bases lay outside the gene matches. This CDR3 has 17 amino acids. Germline V lookup: CDR1 SEHNR, CDR2 FQNEAQ (reference sequence). CDR3 in DNA: TGTGCCAGCAGCCTTCCCCCGGGACAGGGGGACCAAGAGACCCAGTACTTC. This encodes CASSLPPGQGDQETQYF.

The chain employs TRBV6-2 or TRBV6-3 and TRBJ2-2; D unclear. The V end was cut by 0 bases, the J end by 7 bases, with 12 bases between. The CDR3 is made up of 15 amino acids. Germline CDR1 MNHEY, CDR2 SVGEGT. CDR3 amino acids: CASSYSLQYIGELFF. CDR3 in DNA: TGTGCCAGCAGTTACTCTCTCCAGTACATCGGGGAGCTGTTTTTT.

The rearrangement joins TRBV25-1 to TRBJ2-2; 11 bases align to TRBD1. This CDR3 is built from 16 residues. Germline CDR1 reads MGHDK; CDR2 reads SYGVNS. Unmatched junction bases numbered 8, after V lost 5 bases and J lost 6 bases. CDR3 sequence reads: CASSPWGQGDAGELFF. As DNA, the CDR3 is TGTGCCAGCAGTCCATGGGGACAGGGGGACGCCGGGGAGCTGTTTTTT.